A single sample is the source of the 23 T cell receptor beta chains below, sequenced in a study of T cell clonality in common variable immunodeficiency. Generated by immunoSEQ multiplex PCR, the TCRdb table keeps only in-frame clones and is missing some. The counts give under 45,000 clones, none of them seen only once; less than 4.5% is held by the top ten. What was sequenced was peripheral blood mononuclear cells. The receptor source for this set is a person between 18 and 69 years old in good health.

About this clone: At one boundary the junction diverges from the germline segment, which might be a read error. The CDR3 bases that were read are TGTTCCAGCAGCTTAACAACCTCCTACGAG. This translates into CSSSLTTSYE. The whole CDR3 reads CSSSLTTSYEQYF. V usage is TRBV7-9 and J usage is TRBJ2-7; D not resolved. With the read ending 3 residues before the CDR3 end, the germline J gene is used to fill in that end. CDR3 length: 13 amino acids. Per germline, CDR1 SEHNR and CDR2 FQNEAQ (reference sequence).

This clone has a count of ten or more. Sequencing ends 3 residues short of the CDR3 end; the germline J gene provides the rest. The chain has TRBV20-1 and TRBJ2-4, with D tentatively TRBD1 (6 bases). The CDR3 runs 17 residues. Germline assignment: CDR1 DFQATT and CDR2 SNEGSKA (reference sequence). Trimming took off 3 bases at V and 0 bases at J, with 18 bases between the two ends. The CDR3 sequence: CSASGMDRALAKNIQYF. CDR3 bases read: TGCAGTGCTAGTGGTATGGACAGAGCTCTAGCCAAAAACATT.

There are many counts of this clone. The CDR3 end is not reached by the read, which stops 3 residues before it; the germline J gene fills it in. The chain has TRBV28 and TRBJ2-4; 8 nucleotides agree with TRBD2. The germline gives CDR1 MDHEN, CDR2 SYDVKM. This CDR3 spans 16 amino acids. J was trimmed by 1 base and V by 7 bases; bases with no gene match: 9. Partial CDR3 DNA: TGTGCCAGCAATCAAAGCGGGAGAGGGGCCAAAAACATT. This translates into CASNQSGRGAKNI. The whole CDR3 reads CASNQSGRGAKNIQYF.

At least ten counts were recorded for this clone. CDR3 in amino acids: CAWTPVGNSPLHF. The CDR3 DNA, read in part, is TGTGCCTGGACTCCCGTAGGGAATTCACCC. This rearrangement joins TRBV30 to TRBJ1-6, with D unclear. The read terminates 3 residues before the CDR3 end, so the remaining end is supplied by the germline J gene. The ends were cut back, 4 bases at V and 7 bases at J, with 11 bases in the middle. The CDR3 has 13 amino acids. Germline V gives CDR1 GTSNPN, CDR2 SVGIG (reference sequence). The full variable domain, its missing parts supplied by reference TRBV30 and TRBJ1-6, is SQTIHQWPATLVQPVGSPLSLECTVEGTSNPNLYWYRQAAGRGLQLLFYSVGIGQISSEVPQNLSASRPQDRQFILSSKKLLLSDSGFYLCAWTPVGNSPLHFGNGTRLTVT.

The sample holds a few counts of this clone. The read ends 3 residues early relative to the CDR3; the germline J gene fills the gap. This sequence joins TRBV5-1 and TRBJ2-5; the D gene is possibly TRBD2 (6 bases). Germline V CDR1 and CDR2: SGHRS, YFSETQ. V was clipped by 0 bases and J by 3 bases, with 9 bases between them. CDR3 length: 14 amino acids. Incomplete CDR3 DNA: TGCGCCAGCAGCTTGGGGGGACTGGAAGAGACC. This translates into CASSLGGLEET. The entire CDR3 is CASSLGGLEETQYF.

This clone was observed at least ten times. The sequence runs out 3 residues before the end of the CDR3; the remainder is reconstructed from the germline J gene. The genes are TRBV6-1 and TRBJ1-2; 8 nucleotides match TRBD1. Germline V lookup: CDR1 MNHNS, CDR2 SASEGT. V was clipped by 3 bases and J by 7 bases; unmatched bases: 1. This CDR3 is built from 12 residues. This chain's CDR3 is CASSDGTGGYTF. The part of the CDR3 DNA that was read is TGTGCCAGCAGTGATGGGACAGGTGGC.

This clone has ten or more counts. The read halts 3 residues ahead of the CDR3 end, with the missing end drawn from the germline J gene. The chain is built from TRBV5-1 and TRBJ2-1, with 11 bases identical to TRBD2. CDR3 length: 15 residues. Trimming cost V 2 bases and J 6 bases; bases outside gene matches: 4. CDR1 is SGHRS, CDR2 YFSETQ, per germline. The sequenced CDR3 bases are TGCGCCAGCAGCTTACTAGCGGGGGCCCTCAATGAG. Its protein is CASSLLAGALNE. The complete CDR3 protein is CASSLLAGALNEQFF.

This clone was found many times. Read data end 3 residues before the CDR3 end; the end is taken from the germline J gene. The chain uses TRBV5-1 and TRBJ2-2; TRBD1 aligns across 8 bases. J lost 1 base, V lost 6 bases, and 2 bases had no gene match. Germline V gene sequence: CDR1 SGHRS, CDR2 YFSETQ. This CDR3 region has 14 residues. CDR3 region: CASTGTGNTGELFF. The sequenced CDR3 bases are TGCGCCAGCACCGGGACAGGGAACACCGGGGAG.

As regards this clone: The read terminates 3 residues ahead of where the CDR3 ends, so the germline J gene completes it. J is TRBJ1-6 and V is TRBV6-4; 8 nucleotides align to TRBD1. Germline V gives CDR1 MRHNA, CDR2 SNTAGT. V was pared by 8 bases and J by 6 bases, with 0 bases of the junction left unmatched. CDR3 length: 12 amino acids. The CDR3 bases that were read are TGTGCCAGCGGACAGGGTAATTCACCC. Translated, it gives CASGQGNSP. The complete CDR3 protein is CASGQGNSPLHF.

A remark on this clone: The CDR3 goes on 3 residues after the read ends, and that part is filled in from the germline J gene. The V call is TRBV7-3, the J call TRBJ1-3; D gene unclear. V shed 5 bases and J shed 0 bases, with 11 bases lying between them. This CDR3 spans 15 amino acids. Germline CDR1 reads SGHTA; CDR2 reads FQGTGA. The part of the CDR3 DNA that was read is TGTGCCAGCAGCCCGTACATCCTCTCTGGAAACACC. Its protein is CASSPYILSGNT. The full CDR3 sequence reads CASSPYILSGNTIYF.

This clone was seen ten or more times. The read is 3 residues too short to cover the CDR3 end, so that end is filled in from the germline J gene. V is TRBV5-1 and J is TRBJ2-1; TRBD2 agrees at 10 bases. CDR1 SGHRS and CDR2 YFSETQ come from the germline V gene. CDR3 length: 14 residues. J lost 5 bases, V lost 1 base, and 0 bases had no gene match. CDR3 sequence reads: CASSLTSGNNEQFF. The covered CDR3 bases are TGCGCCAGCAGCTTGACTAGCGGGAACAATGAG.

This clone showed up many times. The CDR3: CASSLDTYYNEQFF. CDR3 bases read: TGTGCCAGCAGCCTGGACACTTACTACAATGAG. The chain uses TRBV2 and TRBJ2-1; D possibly corresponds to TRBD1 (5 bases). The sequenced fragment ends 3 residues before the CDR3 boundary, so the rest is inferred from the germline J gene. This CDR3 region has 14 residues. V was shortened by 6 bases and J by 3 bases, with 12 bases between the two germline ends. Per germline, CDR1 SNHLY and CDR2 FYNNEI.

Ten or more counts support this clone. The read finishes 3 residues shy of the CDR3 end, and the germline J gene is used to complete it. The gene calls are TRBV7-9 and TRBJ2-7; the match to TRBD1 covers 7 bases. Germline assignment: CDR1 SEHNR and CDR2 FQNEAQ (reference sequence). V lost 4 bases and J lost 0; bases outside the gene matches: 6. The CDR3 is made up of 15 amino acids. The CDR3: CASSSDDRASYEQYF. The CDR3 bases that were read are TGTGCCAGCAGCTCCGATGACAGGGCCTCCTACGAG.

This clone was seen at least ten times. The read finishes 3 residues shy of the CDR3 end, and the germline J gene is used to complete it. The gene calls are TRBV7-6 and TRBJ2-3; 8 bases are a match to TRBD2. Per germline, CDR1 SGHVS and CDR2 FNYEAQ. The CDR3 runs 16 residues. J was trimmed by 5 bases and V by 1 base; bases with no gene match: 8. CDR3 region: CASSLGGGTVGDTQYF. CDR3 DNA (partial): TGTGCCAGCAGCTTAGGCGGGGGGACGGTCGGAGATACG. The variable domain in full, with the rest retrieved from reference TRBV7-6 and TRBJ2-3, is GAGVSQSPRYKVTKRGQDVALRCDPISGHVSLYWYRQALGQGPEFLTYFNYEAQQDKSGLPNDRFSAERPEGSISTLTIQRTEQRDSAMYRCASSLGGGTVGDTQYFGPGTRLTVL.

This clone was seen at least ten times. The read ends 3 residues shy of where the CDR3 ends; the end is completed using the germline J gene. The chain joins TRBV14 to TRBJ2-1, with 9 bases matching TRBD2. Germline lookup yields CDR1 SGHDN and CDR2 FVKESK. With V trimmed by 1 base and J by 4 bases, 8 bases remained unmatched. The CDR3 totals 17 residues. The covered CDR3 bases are TGTGCCAGCAGCCAAGTTAAGCGGGGGGACGATTACAATGAG. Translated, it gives CASSQVKRGDDYNE. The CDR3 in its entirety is CASSQVKRGDDYNEQFF.

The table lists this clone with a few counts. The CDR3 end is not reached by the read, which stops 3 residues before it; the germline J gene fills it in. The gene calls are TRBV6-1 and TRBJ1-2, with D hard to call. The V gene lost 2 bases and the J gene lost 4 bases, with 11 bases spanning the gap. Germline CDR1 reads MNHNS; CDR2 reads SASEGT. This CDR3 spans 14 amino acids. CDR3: CASSESYRGYGYTF. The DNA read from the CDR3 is TGTGCCAGCAGTGAAAGTTACAGAGGCTATGGC.

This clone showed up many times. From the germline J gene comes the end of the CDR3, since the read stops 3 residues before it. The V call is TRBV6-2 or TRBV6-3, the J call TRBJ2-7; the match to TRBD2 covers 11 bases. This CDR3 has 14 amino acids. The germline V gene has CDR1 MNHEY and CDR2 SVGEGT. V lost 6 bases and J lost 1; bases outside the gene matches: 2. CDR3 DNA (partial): TGTGCCAGCAGGACTAGCGGGATTTCCTACGAG. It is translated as CASRTSGISYE. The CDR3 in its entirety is CASRTSGISYEQYF.

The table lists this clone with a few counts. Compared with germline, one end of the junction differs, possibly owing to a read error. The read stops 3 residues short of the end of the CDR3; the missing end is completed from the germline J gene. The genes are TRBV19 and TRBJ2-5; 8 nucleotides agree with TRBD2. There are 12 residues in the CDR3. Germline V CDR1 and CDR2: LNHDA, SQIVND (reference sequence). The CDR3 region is CLVAGHQETQYF. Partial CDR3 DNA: TGTTTGGTAGCGGGGCACCAGGAGACC.

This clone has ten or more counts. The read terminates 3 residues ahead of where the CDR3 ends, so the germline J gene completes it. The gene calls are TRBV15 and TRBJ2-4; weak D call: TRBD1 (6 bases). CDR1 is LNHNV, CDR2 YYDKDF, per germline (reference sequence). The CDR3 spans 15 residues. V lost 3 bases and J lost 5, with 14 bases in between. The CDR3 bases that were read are TGTGCCACCAGCAGGTTTGGACAGAGCCAAAACATT. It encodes CATSRFGQSQNI. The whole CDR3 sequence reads CATSRFGQSQNIQYF.

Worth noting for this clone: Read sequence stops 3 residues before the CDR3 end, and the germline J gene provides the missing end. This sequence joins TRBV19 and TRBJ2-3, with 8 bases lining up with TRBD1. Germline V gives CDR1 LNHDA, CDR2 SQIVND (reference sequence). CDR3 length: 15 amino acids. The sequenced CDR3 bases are TGTGCCAGTAGTTCCCGACAGGGGATGTGGGAGACG. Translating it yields CASSSRQGMWET. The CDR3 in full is CASSSRQGMWETQYF.

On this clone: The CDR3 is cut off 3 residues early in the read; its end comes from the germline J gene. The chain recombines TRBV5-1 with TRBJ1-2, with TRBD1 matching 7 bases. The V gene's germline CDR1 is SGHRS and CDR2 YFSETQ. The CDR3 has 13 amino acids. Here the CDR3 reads CASSLGQGSGYTF. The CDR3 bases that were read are TGCGCCAGCAGCTTGGGACAGGGTTCCGGC.

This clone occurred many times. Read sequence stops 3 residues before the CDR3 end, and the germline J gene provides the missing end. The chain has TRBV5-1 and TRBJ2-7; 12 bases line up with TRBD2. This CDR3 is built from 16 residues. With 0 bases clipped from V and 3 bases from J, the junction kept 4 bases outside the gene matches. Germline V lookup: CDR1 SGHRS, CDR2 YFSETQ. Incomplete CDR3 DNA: TGCGCCAGCAGCTTGGCCGCTAGCGGGAGGGGCTACGAG. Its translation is CASSLAASGRGYE. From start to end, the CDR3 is CASSLAASGRGYEQYF.

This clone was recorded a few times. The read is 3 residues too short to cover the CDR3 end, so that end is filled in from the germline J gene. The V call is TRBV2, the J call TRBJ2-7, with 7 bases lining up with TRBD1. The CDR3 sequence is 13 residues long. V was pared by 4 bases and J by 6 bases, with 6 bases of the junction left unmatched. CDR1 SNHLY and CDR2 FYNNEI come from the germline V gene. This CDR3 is CASSGTTGIEQYF. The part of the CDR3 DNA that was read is TGTGCCAGCAGTGGAACGACAGGGATCGAG.